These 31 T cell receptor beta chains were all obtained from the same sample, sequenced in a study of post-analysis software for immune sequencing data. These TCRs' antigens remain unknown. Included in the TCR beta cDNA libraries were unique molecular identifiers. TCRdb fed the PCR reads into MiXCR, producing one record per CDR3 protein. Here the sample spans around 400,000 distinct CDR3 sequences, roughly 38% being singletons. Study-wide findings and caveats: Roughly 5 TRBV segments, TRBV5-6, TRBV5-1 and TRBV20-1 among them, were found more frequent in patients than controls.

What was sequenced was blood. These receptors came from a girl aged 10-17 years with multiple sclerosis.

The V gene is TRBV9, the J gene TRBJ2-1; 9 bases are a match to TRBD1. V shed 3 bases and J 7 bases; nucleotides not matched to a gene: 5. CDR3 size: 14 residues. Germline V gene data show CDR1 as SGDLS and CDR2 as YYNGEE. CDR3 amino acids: CASSDGTGLNEQFF. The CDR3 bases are TGTGCCAGCAGCGACGGGACAGGGTTAAATGAGCAGTTCTTC.

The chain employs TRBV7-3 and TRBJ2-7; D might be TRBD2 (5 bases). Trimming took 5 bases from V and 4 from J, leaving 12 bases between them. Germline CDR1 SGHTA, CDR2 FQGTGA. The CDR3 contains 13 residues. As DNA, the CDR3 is TGTGCCAGCAGCCCGGGAAACACTTACGAGCAGTACTTC. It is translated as CASSPGNTYEQYF.

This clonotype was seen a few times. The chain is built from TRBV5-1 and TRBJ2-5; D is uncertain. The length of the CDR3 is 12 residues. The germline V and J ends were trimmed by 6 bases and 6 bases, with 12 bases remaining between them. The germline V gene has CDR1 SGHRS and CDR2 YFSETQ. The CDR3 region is CASKEMDKTQYF. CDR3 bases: TGCGCCAGCAAGGAAATGGATAAGACCCAGTACTTC. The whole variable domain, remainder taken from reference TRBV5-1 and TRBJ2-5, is KAGVTQTPRYLIKTRGQQVTLSCSPISGHRSVSWYQQTPGQGLQFLFEYFSETQRNKGNFPGRFSGRQFSNSRSEMNVSTLELGDSALYLCASKEMDKTQYFGPGTRLLVL.

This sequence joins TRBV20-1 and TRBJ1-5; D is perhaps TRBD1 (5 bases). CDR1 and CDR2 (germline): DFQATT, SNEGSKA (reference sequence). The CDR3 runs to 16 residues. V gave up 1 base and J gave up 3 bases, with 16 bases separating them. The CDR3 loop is CSARGSGGRINQPQHF. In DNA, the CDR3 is TGCAGTGCTAGAGGATCTGGGGGAAGGATCAATCAGCCCCAGCATTTT.

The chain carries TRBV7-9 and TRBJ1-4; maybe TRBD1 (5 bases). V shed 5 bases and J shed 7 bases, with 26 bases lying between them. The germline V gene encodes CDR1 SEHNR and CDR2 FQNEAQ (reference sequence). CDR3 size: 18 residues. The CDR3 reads CASSPRDSNPGPGEKLFF. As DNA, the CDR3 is TGTGCCAGCAGCCCCCGGGACTCCAATCCCGGACCGGGTGAAAAACTGTTTTTT.

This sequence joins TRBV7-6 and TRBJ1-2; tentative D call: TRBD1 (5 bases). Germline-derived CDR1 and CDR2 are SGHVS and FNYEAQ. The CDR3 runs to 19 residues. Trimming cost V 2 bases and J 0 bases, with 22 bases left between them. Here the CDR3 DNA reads TGTGCCAGCAGCTTATTTAGCGGGACCCTAGTTACTTCTAACTATGGCTACACCTTC. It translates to CASSLFSGTLVTSNYGYTF.

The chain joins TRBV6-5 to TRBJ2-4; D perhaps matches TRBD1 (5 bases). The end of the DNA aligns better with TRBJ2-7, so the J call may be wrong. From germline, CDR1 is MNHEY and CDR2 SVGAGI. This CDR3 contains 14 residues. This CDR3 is CASSPLDTLYEQYF. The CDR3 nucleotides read TGTGCCAGCAGCCCCCTGGACACGCTCTACGAGCAGTACTTC.

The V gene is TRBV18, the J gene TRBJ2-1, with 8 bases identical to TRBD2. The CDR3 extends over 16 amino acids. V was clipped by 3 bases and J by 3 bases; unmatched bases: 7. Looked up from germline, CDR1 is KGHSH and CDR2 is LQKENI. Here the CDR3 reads CASSPAVRGVYNEQFF. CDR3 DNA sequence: TGTGCCAGCTCACCCGCTGTGCGGGGGGTCTACAATGAGCAGTTCTTC.

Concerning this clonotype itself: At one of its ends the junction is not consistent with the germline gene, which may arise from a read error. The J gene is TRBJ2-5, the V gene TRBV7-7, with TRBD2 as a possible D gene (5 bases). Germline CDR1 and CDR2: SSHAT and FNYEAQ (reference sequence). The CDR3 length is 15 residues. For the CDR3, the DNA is TGTGCTAGCAGCTTAGCGCCGAGGGAAGGAGAGACCCAGTACTTC. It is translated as CASSLAPREGETQYF.

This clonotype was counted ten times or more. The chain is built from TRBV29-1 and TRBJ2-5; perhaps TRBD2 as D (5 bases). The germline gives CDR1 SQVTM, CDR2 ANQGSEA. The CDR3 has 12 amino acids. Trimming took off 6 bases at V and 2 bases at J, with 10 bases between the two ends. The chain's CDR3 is CSVAGQQETQYF. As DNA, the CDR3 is TGCAGCGTCGCGGGCCAACAAGAGACCCAGTACTTC. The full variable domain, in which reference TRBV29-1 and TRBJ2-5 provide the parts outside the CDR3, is SAVISQKPSRDICQRGTSLTIQCQVDSQVTMMFWYRQQPGQSLTLIATANQGSEATYESGFVIDKFPISRPNLTFSTLTVSNMSPEDSSIYLCSVAGQQETQYFGPGTRLLVL.

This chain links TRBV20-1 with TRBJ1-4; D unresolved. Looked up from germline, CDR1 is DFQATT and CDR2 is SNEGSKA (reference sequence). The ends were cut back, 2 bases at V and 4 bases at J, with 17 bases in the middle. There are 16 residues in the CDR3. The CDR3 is CSARRVWEQSNEKLFF. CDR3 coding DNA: TGCAGTGCTAGAAGGGTCTGGGAGCAAAGTAATGAAAAACTGTTTTTT.

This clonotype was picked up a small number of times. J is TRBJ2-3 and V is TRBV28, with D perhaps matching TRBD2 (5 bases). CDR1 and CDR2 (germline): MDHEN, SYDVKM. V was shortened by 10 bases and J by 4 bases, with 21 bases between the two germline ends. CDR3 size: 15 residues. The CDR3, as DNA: TGTGCCATAACGCCCGGGATAGCCCGGGCAGATACGCAGTATTTT. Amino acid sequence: CAITPGIARADTQYF.

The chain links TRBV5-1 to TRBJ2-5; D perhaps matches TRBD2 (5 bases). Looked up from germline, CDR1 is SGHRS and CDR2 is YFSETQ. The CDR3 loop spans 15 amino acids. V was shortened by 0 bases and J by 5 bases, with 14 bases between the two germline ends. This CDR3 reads CASSLARQTGETQYF. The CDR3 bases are TGCGCCAGCAGCTTGGCGCGGCAAACGGGGGAGACCCAGTACTTC.

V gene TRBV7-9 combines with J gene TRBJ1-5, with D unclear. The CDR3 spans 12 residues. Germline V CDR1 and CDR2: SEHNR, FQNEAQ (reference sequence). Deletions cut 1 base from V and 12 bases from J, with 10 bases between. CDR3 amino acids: CASSLEGGIQHF. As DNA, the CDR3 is TGTGCCAGCAGCTTAGAGGGCGGGATCCAGCATTTT.

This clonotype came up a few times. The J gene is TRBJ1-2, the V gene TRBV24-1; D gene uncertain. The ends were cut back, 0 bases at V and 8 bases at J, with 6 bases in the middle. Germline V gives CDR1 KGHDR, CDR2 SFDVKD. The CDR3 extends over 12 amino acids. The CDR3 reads CATSDLKGGYTF. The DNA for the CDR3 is TGTGCCACCAGTGATTTGAAGGGAGGCTACACCTTC.

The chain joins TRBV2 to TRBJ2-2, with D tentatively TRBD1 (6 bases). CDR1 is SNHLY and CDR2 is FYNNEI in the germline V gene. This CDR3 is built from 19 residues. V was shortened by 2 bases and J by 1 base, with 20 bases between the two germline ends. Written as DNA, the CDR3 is TGTGCCAGCAGTGAATCATCCTACCCGGGGACATTGAACACCGGGGAGCTGTTTTTT. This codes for CASSESSYPGTLNTGELFF.

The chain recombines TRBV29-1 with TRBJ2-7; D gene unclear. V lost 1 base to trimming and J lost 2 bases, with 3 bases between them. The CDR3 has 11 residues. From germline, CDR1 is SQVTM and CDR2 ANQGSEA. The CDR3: CSVEAPYEQYF. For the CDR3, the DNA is TGCAGCGTTGAAGCCCCCTACGAGCAGTACTTC.

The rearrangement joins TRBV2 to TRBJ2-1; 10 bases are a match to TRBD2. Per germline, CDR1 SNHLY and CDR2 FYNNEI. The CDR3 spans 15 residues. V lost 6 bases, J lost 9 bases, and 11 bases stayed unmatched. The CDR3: CASSARSGGASEQFF. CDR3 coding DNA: TGTGCCAGCAGCGCCCGGAGCGGGGGGGCCAGTGAGCAGTTCTTC. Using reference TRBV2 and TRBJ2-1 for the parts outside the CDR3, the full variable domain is EPEVTQTPSHQVTQMGQEVILRCVPISNHLYFYWYRQILGQKVEFLVSFYNNEISEKSEIFDDQFSVERPDGSNFTLKIRSTKLEDSAMYFCASSARSGGASEQFFGPGTRLTVL.

The CDR3 DNA reads TGTGCCAGCAGTTACTCTGCCTCTAGAGGACAGGGTGCCTACAATGAGCAGTTCTTC. Protein product: CASSYSASRGQGAYNEQFF. The chain uses TRBV6-2 or TRBV6-3 and TRBJ2-1; TRBD1 agrees at 8 bases. The CDR3 contains 19 residues. Trimming at V came to 0 bases and at J to 2 bases, leaving 12 bases not matched to a gene. In germline, CDR1 is MNHEY, CDR2 SVGEGT.

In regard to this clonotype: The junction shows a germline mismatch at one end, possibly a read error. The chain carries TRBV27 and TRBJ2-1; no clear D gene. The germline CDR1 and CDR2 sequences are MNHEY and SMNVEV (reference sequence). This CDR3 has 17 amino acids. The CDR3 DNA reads TGTACCAGCAGTTTATGGGGTACGGAAACTTCCTACAATGAGCAGTTCTTC. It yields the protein CTSSLWGTETSYNEQFF.

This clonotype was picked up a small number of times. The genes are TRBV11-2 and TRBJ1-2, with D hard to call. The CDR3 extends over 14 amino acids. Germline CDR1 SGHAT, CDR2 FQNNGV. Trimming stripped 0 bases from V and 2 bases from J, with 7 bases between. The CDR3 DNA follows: TGTGCCAGCAGCTTAGAGCGAGGGAACTATGGCTACACCTTC. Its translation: CASSLERGNYGYTF.

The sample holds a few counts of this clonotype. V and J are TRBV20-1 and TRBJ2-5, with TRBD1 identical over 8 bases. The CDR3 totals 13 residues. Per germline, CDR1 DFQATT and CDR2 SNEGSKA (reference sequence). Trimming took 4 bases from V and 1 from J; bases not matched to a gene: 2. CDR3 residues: CSATDRGQETQYF. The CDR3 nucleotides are TGCAGTGCTACAGACAGGGGCCAAGAGACCCAGTACTTC.

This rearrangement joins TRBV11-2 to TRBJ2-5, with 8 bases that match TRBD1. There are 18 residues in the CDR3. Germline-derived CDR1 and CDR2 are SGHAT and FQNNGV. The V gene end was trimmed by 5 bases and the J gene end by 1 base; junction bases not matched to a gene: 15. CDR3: CASSNRDRFTPFQETQYF. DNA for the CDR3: TGTGCCAGCAGCAACCGGGACAGGTTCACCCCCTTCCAAGAGACCCAGTACTTC.

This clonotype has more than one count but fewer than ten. The CDR3 region is CASSQDSSASGTQYF. The CDR3 DNA reads TGTGCCAGCAGCCAAGATAGCAGCGCTAGTGGGACCCAGTACTTC. The chain couples TRBV3-1 to TRBJ2-5, with D unclear. This CDR3 has 15 amino acids. V shed 0 bases and J shed 7 bases, with 15 bases lying between them. Germline CDR1 LGHDT, CDR2 YNNKEL (reference sequence).

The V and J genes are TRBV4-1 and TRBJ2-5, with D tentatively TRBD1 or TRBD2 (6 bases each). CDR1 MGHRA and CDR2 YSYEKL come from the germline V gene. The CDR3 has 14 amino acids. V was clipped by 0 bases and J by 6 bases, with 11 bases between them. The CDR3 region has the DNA TGCGCCAGCAGCCAAGAAGGGGGGTTTCAGACCCAGTACTTC. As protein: CASSQEGGFQTQYF.

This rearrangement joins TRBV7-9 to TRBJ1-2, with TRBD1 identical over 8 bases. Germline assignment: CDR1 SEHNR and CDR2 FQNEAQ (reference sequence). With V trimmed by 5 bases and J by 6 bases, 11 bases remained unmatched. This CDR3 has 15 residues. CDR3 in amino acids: CASSLTQGARNGYTF. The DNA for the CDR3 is TGTGCCAGCAGCCTCACTCAGGGGGCGCGAAATGGCTACACCTTC.

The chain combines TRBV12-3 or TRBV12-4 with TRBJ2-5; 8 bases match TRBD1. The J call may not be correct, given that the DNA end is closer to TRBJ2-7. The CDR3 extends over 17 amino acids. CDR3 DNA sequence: TGTGCCAGCAGTTTTTTAGGGACAGGAATGACTTTACACGAGCAGTACTTC. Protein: CASSFLGTGMTLHEQYF.

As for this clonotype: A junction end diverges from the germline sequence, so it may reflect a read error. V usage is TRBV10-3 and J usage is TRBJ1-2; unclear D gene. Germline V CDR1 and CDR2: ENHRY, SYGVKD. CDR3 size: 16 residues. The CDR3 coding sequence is TGTGCCATCAGTGAGTCGATGGCAGCAGCTAACTATAGCTACACCTTC. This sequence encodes CAISESMAAANYSYTF.

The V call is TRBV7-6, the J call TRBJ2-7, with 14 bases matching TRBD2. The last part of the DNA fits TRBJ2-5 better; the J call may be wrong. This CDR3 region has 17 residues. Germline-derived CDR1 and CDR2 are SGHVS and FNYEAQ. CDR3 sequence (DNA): TGTGCCAGCAGCGAGGGGACTAGCGGGGGCCTGCAAGAGACCCAGTACTTC. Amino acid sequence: CASSEGTSGGLQETQYF.

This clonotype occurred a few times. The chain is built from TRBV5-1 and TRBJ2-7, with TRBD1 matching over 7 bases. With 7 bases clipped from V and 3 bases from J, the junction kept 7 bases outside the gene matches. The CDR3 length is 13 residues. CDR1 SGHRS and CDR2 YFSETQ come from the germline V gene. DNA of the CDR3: TGCGCCAGCGCAGACTCAGGGGGCTACGAGCAGTACTTC. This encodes CASADSGGYEQYF.

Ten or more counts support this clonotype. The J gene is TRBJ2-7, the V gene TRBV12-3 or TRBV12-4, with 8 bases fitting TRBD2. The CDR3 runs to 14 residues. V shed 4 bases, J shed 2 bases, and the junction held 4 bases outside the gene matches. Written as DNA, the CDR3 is TGTGCCAGCAGTTATAGCGGGGAGCCCTACGAGCAGTACTTC. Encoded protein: CASSYSGEPYEQYF.